Listed below are T cell receptor beta chains from one sample, sequenced in a study of vaccination and CD4 T cells after COVID-19. Each CDR3 protein is one row after TCRdb ran MiXCR on the PCR reads. The sample lists 3,500 to 5,000 distinct CDR3 sequences; less than 25% were seen once. Their specific antigens are unknown. The sample taken for sequencing was CD4+ T cells from blood, cultured in vitro. These receptor sequences come from a human donor who had recovered from COVID-19. CDR3s include the opening cysteine and the closing phenylalanine or tryptophan. Each record gives: V gene, J gene, D gene, clone size, CDR3 DNA, CDR3 protein. A D gene is named only where the DNA matches it firmly. Clone size is given for some rows only: seen once, a few or many times, or a class if the clone is expanded.

>TRBV6-1|TRBJ1-1|TRBD1|few
TGTGCCAGTAAGCGGGACAGGGGGCGGTCCGATACTGAAGCTTTCTTT
CASKRDRGRSDTEAFF
>TRBV5-1|TRBJ1-5|.|few
TGCGCCAGCAGCTTGGACGGGTCGGATCAGCCCCAGCATTTT
CASSLDGSDQPQHF
>TRBV6-5|TRBJ2-5|.|few
TGTGCCAGCAGTTACCGGGACGGTAGGGAGACCCAGTACTTC
CASSYRDGRETQYF
>TRBV11-1|TRBJ2-1|TRBD2|.
TGTGCCAGCAGCTCCGGACTAGCGGGGGGGCGCGAGCAGTTCTTC
CASSSGLAGGREQFF
>TRBV20-1|TRBJ1-1|.|.
TGCAGTGCTAGCTCCTCAGAGAACACTGAAGCTTTCTTT
CSASSSENTEAFF
>TRBV12-3/TRBV12-4|TRBJ2-1|.|.
TGTGCCAGCAGCACAGGGAACCCCTACAATGAGCAGTTCTTC
CASSTGNPYNEQFF
>TRBV30|TRBJ2-7|TRBD1|.
TGTGCCTGGAGTGTAGGGCAGGGGGCGGGCGAGCAGTACTTC
CAWSVGQGAGEQYF
>TRBV7-9|TRBJ1-1|.|.
TGTGCCAGCAGCTTAAGCGGGTCGGACACCTGGAACACTGAAGCTTTCTTT
CASSLSGSDTWNTEAFF
>TRBV20-1|TRBJ1-1|.|few
TGCAGTGCTAGTGGCCCGGGGAGGGGCACTGAAGCTTTCTTT
CSASGPGRGTEAFF
>TRBV7-8|TRBJ2-3|.|few
TGTGCCAGCAGCCCCACAGGGGCGGGGATTGGAGATACGCAGTATTTT
CASSPTGAGIGDTQYF
>TRBV6-2/TRBV6-3|TRBJ1-2|TRBD1|medium-sized
TGTGCCAGCAGTTTAACAGGGGGCAAGGGCTACACCTTC
CASSLTGGKGYTF
>TRBV10-3|TRBJ2-5|TRBD1|.
TGTGCCATCAGTAGACAGGGGAGGTCGGAGACCCAGTACTTC
CAISRQGRSETQYF
>TRBV4-2|TRBJ2-3|TRBD2|.
TGTGCCAGCAGCCCTCTAGGTAGCGGGGGATCTAGCACAGATACGCAGTATTTT
CASSPLGSGGSSTDTQYF
>TRBV18|TRBJ1-2|.|.
TGTGCCAGCTCTCAAGGACAGACCTATGGCTACACCTTC
CASSQGQTYGYTF
>TRBV5-1|TRBJ2-5|.|few
TGCGCCAGCAGCTTGAGGCTAGGGGGGGAAGAGACCCAGTACTTC
CASSLRLGGEETQYF
>TRBV20-1|TRBJ2-5|.|medium-sized
TGCAGTGCTAGCCCCTTCGGAGGGGAAGAGACCCAGTACTTC
CSASPFGGEETQYF
>TRBV4-1|TRBJ1-4|.|few
TGCGCCAGCACCCCTTCCCGGGGGGCAAATGAAAAACTGTTTTTT
CASTPSRGANEKLFF
>TRBV2|TRBJ2-1|.|few
TGTGCCACCCAGGGGCGAGCATACAATGAGCAGTTCTTC
CATQGRAYNEQFF
>TRBV2|TRBJ2-5|TRBD2|.
TGTGCCAGCAGGACGACTAGCGGGGCCGAGACCCAGTACTTC
CASRTTSGAETQYF
>TRBV11-1|TRBJ1-1|.|few
TGTGCCAGCAGCTGGGACCGACTGAACACTGAAGCTTTCTTT
CASSWDRLNTEAFF
>TRBV30|TRBJ1-2|.|few
TGTGCCTGGAGTGTGGGACACAACCTAGCTAACTATGGCTACACCTTC
CAWSVGHNLANYGYTF
>TRBV10-3|TRBJ1-1|TRBD1|.
TGTGCCATCGGGACAGAAGACAAGACAAACACTGAAGCTTTCTTT
CAIGTEDKTNTEAFF
>TRBV27|TRBJ1-1|.|.
TGTGCCAGCAGTTTAGGGGCGGACACTGAAGCTTTCTTT
CASSLGADTEAFF
>TRBV5-6|TRBJ1-6|.|few
TGTGCCAGCAGCCTGGTTCGGGGGATTTCTAATTCACCCCTCCACTTT
CASSLVRGISNSPLHF
>TRBV20-1|TRBJ2-1|.|.
TGCAGTGCTGGCCCTGGGGCGGTTTCCTACAATGAGCAGTTCTTC
CSAGPGAVSYNEQFF
>TRBV7-3|TRBJ2-1|TRBD1|medium-sized
TGTGCCAGCAGCTTATCTGGGGACAGCTCCTACAATGAGCAGTTCTTC
CASSLSGDSSYNEQFF
>TRBV30|TRBJ1-6|TRBD1|.
TGTGCCTGGAGCCAGGGACAGGTGAATTCACCCCTCCACTTT
CAWSQGQVNSPLHF
>TRBV7-2|TRBJ2-5|.|once
TGTGCCAGCAGCTTACGTGTCGGAAGTGAGACCCAGTACTTC
CASSLRVGSETQYF
>TRBV11-3|TRBJ2-3|TRBD2|few
TGTGCCAGCAGCTTCAGCGGGGGGAACACAGATACGCAGTATTTT
CASSFSGGNTDTQYF